This T cell receptor (beta chain) originates from a study of blood T cell repertoires in COVID-19. In the study overall: Samples came from the United States, Italy and Spain, spanning acute and convalescent COVID-19. Sources were T cells, B-cell-depleted T cells, or PBMCs; the material itself was cDNA or gDNA.

Trimming pared 0 bases from V and 5 bases from J, leaving 10 bases between. CDR1 is MGHRA and CDR2 is YSYEKL in the germline V gene. The CDR3 is 15 residues long. Per the original methods: Quantification of nucleated cells was approximated via reference gene primer amplification. Libraries were prepared by immunoSEQ multiplex PCR; TCRdb keeps only in-frame clonotypes and omits some of them. V and J calls and clone size follow that table, whereas D and trimming were derived from the DNA. The sample includes some 120,000 clones, just under 85% of them seen just once. This chain joins TRBV4-1 and TRBJ2-2; tentatively, D is TRBD2 (6 bases). The receptor was derived from a woman in her forties or fifties with acute or convalescent COVID-19. Sequenced: peripheral blood. Here the CDR3 reads CASSQEGGRTGELFF. CDR3 DNA: TGCGCCAGCAGCCAAGAGGGGGGTCGAACCGGGGAGCTGTTTTTT.